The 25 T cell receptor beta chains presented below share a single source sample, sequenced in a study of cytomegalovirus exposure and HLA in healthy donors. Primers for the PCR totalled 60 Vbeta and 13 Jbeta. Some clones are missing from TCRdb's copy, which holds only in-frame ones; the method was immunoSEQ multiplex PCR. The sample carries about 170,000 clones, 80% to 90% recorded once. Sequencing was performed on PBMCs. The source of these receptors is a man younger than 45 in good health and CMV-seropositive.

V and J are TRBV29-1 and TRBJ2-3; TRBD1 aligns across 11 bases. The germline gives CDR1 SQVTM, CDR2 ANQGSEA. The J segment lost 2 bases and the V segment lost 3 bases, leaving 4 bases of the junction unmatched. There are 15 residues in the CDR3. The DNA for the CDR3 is TGCAGCGTTGATGGGACAGGGGGACCCACAGATACGCAGTATTTT. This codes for CSVDGTGGPTDTQYF.

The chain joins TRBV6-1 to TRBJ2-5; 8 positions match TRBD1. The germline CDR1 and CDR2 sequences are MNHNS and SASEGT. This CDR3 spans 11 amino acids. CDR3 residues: CAQGAWETQYF. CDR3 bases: TGTGCGCAGGGGGCCTGGGAGACCCAGTACTTC.

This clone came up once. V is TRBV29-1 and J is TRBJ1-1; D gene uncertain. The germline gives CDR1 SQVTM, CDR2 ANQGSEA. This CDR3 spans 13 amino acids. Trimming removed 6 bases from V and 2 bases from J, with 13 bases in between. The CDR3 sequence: CSVQGRLNTEAFF. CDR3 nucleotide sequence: TGCAGCGTCCAAGGCAGGTTAAACACTGAAGCTTTCTTT. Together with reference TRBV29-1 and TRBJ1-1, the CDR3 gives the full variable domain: SAVISQKPSRDICQRGTSLTIQCQVDSQVTMMFWYRQQPGQSLTLIATANQGSEATYESGFVIDKFPISRPNLTFSTLTVSNMSPEDSSIYLCSVQGRLNTEAFFGQGTRLTVV.

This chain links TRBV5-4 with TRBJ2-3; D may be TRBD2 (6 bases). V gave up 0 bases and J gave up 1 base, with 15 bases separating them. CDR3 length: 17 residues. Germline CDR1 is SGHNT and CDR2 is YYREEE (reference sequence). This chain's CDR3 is CASSLVTSLRGTDTQYF. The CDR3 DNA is TGTGCCAGCAGCTTGGTCACTAGCTTAAGGGGCACAGATACGCAGTATTTT.

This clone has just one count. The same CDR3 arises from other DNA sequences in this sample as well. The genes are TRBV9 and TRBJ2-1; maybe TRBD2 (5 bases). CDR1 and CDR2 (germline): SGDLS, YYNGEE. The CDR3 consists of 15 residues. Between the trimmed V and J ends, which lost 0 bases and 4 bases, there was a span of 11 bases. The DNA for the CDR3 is TGTGCCAGCAGCGTAGGTCTAGCATCTTACAATGAGCAGTTCTTC. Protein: CASSVGLASYNEQFF. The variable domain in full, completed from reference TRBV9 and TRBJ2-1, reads DSGVTQTPKHLITATGQRVTLRCSPRSGDLSVYWYQQSLDQGLQFLIQYYNGEERAKGNILERFSAQQFPDLHSELNLSSLELGDSALYFCASSVGLASYNEQFFGPGTRLTVL.

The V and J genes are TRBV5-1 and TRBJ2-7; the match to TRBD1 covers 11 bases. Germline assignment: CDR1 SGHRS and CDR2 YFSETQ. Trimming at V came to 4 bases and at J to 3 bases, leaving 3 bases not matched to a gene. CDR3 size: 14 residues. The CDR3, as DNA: TGCGCCAGCAGCCTTGGGACAGGGGGCTACGAGCAGTACGTC. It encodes CASSLGTGGYEQYV.

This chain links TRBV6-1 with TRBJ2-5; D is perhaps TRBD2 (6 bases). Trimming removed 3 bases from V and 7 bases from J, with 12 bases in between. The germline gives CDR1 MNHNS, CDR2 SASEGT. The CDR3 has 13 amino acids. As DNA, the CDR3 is TGTGCCAGCAGTGAGGGGGGATATGGGACCCAGTACTTC. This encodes CASSEGGYGTQYF.

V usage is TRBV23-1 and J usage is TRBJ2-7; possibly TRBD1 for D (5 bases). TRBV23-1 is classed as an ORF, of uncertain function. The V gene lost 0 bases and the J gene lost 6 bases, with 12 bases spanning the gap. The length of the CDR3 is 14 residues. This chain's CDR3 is CASSQSSDSCEQYV. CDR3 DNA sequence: TGCGCCAGCAGTCAATCGTCCGACAGTTGCGAGCAGTACGTC.

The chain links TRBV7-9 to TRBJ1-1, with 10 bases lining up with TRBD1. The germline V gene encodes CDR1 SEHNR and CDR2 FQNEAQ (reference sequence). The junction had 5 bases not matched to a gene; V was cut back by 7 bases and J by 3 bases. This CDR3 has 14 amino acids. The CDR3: CASNMDRGDTEAFF. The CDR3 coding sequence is TGTGCCAGCAACATGGACAGGGGGGACACTGAAGCTTTCTTT.

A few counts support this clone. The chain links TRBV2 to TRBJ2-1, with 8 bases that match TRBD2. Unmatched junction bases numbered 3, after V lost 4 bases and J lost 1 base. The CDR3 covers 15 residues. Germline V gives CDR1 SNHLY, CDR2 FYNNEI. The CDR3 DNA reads TGTGCCAGCAGTGGGACGGGAGGGTCCTACAATGAGCAGTTCTTC. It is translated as CASSGTGGSYNEQFF.

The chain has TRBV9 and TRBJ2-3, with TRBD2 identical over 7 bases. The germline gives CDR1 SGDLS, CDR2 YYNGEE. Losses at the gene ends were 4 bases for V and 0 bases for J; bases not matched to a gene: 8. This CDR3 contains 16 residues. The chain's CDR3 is CASSPQLALSTDTQYF. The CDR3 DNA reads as TGTGCCAGCAGCCCACAACTAGCGCTTAGCACAGATACGCAGTATTTT.

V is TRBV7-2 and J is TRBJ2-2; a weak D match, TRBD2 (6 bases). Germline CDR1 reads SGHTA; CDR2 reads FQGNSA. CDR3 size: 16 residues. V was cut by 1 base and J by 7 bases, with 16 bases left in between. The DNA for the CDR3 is TGTGCCAGCAGCTTAGTGGGACTCGCCCCCAACGGGGAGCTGTTTTTT. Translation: CASSLVGLAPNGELFF.

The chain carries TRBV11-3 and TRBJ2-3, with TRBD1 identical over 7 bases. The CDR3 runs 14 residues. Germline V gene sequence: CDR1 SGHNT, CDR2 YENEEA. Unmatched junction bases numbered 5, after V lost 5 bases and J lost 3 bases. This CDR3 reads CASSPDRLTDTQYF. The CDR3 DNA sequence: TGTGCCAGCAGCCCGGACAGGTTAACAGATACGCAGTATTTT.

CDR3 nucleotide sequence: TGTGCCAGCAGCAGAGACAGGGACTATGGCTACACCTTC. Its translation: CASSRDRDYGYTF. The chain has TRBV9 and TRBJ1-2; 7 bases are shared with TRBD1. In germline, CDR1 is SGDLS, CDR2 YYNGEE. J lost 3 bases, V lost 4 bases, and 3 bases had no gene match. The CDR3 runs 13 residues.

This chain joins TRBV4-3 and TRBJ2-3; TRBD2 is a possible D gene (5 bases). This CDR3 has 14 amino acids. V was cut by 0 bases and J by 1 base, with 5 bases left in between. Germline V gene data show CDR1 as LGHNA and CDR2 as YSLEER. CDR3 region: CASSQDSGTDTQYF. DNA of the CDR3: TGCGCCAGCAGCCAAGATAGCGGCACAGATACGCAGTATTTT.

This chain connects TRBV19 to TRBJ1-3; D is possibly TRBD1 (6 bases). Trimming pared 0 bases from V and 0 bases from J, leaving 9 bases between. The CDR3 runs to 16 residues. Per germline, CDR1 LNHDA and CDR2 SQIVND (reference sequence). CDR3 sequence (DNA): TGTGCCAGTAGTATAGATGGGGGCAGCTCTGGAAACACCATATATTTT. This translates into CASSIDGGSSGNTIYF.

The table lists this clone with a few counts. The CDR3: CASSQGQVINEKLFF. In nucleotides, the CDR3 is TGCGCCAGCAGCCAAGGCCAGGTGATTAATGAAAAACTGTTTTTT. The V gene is TRBV4-3, the J gene TRBJ1-4; D not certain. The CDR3 runs 15 residues. The germline CDR1 and CDR2 sequences are LGHNA and YSLEER. Between the trimmed V and J ends, which lost 1 base and 4 bases, there was a span of 10 bases.

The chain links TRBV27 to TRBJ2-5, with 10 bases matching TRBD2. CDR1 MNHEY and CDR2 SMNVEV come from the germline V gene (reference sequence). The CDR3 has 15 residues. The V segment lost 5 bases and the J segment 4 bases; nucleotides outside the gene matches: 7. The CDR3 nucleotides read TGTGCCAGCAGTCAGCCGGGACTAGCGATAGAGACCCAGTACTTC. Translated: CASSQPGLAIETQYF.

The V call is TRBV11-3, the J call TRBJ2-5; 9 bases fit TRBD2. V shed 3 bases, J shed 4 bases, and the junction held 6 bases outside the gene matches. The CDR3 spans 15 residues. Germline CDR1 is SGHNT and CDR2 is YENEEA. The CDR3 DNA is TGTGCCAGCAGCTTTGGTAGCGGGGGCCTAGAGACCCAGTACTTC. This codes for CASSFGSGGLETQYF. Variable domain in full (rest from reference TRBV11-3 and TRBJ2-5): EAGVVQSPRYKIIEKKQPVAFWCNPISGHNTLYWYLQNLGQGPELLIRYENEEAVDDSQLPKDRFSAERLKGVDSTLKIQPAELGDSAVYLCASSFGSGGLETQYFGPGTRLLVL.

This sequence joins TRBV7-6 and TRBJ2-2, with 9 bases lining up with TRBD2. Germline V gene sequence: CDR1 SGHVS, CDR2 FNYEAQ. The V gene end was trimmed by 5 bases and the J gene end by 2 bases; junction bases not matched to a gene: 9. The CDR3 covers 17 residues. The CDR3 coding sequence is TGTGCCAGCAGCCCCAGTAGGCTAGCGGGAAACACCGGGGAGCTGTTTTTT. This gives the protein CASSPSRLAGNTGELFF.

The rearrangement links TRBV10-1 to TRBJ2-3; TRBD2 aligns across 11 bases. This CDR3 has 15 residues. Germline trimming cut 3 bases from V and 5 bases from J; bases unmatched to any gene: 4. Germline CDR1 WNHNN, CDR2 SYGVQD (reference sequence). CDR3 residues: CASSELGTSGDTQYF. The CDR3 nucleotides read TGCGCCAGCAGTGAACTGGGGACTAGCGGAGATACGCAGTATTTT.

CDR3 protein: CASARGFSTDTQYF. CDR3 DNA sequence: TGTGCCAGCGCTCGGGGGTTTAGCACAGATACGCAGTATTTT. J is TRBJ2-3 and V is TRBV6-5, with D possibly matching TRBD2 (6 bases). The CDR3 totals 14 residues. The germline V and J ends were trimmed by 8 bases and 0 bases, with 12 bases remaining between them. CDR1 is MNHEY and CDR2 is SVGAGI in the germline V gene.

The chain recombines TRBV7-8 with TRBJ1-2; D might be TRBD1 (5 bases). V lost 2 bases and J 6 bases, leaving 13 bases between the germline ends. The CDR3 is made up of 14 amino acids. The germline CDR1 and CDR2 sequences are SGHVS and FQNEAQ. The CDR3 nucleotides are TGTGCCAGCAGCTTAAACGCGAACAGGAATGGCTACACCTTC. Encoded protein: CASSLNANRNGYTF.

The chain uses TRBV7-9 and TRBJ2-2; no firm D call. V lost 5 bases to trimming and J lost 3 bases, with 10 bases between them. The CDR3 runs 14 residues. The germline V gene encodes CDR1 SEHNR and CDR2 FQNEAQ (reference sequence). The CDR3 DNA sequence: TGTGCCAGCAGCACTTACACAGACACCGGGGAGCTGTTTTTT. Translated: CASSTYTDTGELFF.

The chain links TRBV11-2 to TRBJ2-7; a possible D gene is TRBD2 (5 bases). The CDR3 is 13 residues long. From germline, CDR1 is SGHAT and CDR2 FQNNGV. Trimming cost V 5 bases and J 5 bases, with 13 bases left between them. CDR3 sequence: CASSPGYVHEQYV. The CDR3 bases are TGTGCCAGCAGCCCGGGGTATGTCCACGAGCAGTACGTC.